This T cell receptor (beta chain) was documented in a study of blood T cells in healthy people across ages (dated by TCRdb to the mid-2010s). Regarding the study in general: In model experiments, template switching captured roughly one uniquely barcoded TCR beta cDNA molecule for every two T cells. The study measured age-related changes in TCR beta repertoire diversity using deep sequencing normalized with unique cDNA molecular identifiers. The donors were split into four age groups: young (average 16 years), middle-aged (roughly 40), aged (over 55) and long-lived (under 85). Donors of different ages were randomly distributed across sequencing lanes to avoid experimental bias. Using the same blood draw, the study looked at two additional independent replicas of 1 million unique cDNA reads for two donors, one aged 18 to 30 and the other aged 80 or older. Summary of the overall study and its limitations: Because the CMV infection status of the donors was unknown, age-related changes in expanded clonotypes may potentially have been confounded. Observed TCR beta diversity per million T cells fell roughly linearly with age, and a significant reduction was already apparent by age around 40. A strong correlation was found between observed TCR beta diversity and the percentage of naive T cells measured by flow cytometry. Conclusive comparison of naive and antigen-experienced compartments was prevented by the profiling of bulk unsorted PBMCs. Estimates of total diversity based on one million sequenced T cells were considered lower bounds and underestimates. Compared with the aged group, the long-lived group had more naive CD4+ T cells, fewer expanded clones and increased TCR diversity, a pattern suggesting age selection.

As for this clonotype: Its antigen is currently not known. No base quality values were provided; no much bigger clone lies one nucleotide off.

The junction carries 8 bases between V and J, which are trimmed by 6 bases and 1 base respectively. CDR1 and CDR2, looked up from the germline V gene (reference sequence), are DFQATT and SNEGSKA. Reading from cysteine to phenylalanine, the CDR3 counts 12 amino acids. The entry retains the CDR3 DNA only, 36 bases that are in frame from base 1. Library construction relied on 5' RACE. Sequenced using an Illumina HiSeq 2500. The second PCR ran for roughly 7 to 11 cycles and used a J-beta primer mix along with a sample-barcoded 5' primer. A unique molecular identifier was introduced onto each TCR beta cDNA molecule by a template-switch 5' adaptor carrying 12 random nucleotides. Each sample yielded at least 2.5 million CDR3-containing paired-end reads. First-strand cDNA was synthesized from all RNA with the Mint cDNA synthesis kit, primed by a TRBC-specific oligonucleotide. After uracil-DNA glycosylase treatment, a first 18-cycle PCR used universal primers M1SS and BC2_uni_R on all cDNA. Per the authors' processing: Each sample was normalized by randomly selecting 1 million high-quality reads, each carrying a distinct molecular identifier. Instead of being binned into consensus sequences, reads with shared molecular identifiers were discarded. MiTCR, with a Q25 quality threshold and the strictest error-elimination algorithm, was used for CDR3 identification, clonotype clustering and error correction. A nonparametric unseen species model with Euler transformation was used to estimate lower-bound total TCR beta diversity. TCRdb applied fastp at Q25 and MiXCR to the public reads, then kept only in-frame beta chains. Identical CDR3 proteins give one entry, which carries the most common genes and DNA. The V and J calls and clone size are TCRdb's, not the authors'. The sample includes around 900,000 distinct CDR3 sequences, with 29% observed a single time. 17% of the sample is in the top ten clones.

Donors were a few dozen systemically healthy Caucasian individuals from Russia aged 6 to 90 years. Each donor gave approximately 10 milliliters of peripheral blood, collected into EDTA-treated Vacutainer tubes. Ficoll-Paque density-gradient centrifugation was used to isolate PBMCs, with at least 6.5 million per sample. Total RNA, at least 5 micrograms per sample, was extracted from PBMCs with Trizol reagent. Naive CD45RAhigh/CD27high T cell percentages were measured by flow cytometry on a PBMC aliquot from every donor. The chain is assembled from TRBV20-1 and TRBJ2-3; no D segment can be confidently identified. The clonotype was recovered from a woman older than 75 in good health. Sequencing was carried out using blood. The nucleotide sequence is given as TGCAGTGCCCCGCCGGGCACAGATACGCAGTATTTT. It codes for CSAPPGTDTQYF.